The clone carrying this T cell receptor (beta chain) turned up a few times. Its antigen is as yet unknown. The whole isolated RNA underwent reverse transcription, so sequencing captured expressed TCRB transcripts. Some clones are missing from TCRdb's copy, which holds only in-frame ones; the method was immunoSEQ multiplex PCR. The table shows 500,000 to 800,000 clones, with around an eighth occurring only once. The record originates from a study of beta chain features in type 1 diabetes. Study background: Comparable age, gender and cell yields were observed in patients relative to healthy donors. Study outcomes and limitations: The study found moderately but significantly shorter TCRB CDR3s in all four CD4+ subsets of Type 1 diabetes patients.

V was trimmed by 0 bases and J by 5 bases, leaving 11 bases between them. CDR1 and CDR2 (germline): SGHTA, FQGTGA. The CDR3 loop spans 15 amino acids. The sample taken for sequencing was naive CD4+ T cells from blood. The chain recombines TRBV7-3 with TRBJ2-1; D not resolved. This clonotype originated in a man younger than 45 with type 1 diabetes. The CDR3 region has the DNA TGTGCCAGCAGCTTAACTGGTCGCGAGAACAATGAGCAGTTCTTC. Translated, it gives CASSLTGRENNEQFF.